Shown below are 8 T cell receptor beta chains from a single sample sequenced in a study of blood T cell repertoires in COVID-19. Method: immunoSEQ multiplex PCR; TCRdb's copy keeps in-frame clones and lacks some. The sample lists around 620,000 clones, 90% occurring once. The specimen sequenced was peripheral blood. These receptors originate from a woman in her late teens or twenties with acute or convalescent COVID-19.

V gene TRBV18 combines with J gene TRBJ1-5, with D unresolved. Germline V lookup: CDR1 KGHSH, CDR2 LQKENI. The length of the CDR3 is 13 residues. Trimming cost V 2 bases and J 6 bases, with 8 bases left between them. The CDR3 region is CASSPRRGQPQHF. CDR3 nucleotide sequence: TGTGCCAGCTCACCAAGAAGAGGTCAGCCCCAGCATTTT.

The chain couples TRBV24-1 to TRBJ2-1; 8 positions match TRBD2. With 4 bases clipped from V and 3 bases from J, the junction kept 7 bases outside the gene matches. Germline-derived CDR1 and CDR2 are KGHDR and SFDVKD. This CDR3 region has 16 residues. DNA of the CDR3: TGTGCCACCAGTGACCTCGGGGGGGAGAACTACAATGAGCAGTTCTTC. Translating gives CATSDLGGENYNEQFF.

The J gene is TRBJ2-2, the V gene TRBV27; D may be TRBD1 (5 bases). Per germline, CDR1 MNHEY and CDR2 SMNVEV (reference sequence). V was pared by 2 bases and J by 1 base, with 11 bases between. The CDR3 runs to 16 residues. CDR3 sequence (DNA): TGTGCCAGCAGTTTAACTGGCAGGGTGAACACCGGGGAGCTGTTTTTT. As protein: CASSLTGRVNTGELFF.

The chain couples TRBV4-1 to TRBJ2-7; D is possibly TRBD2 (5 bases). Trimming took off 0 bases at V and 2 bases at J, with 14 bases between the two ends. Germline CDR1 is MGHRA and CDR2 is YSYEKL. The CDR3 consists of 16 residues. The CDR3: CASSQDRGGNAYEQYF. CDR3 DNA sequence: TGCGCCAGCAGCCAAGATCGGGGTGGTAACGCCTACGAGCAGTACTTC.

The chain joins TRBV20-1 to TRBJ2-1; a possible D gene is TRBD1 (5 bases). The CDR3 extends over 14 amino acids. Germline V CDR1 and CDR2: DFQATT, SNEGSKA (reference sequence). V shed 3 bases and J shed 7 bases, with 16 bases lying between them. DNA for the CDR3: TGCAGTGCTAGTGTTCCTGGACATCAGAATGAGCAGTTCTTC. The encoded protein is CSASVPGHQNEQFF.

This chain uses TRBV29-1 with TRBJ1-4, with D tentatively TRBD1 (5 bases). The CDR3 runs to 14 residues. Per the germline V gene, CDR1 is SQVTM and CDR2 is ANQGSEA. V lost 1 base and J lost 8, with 14 bases in between. The CDR3 nucleotides read TGCAGCGTTGAAGTGGCAGGGTTGTGGGAAAAACTGTTTTTT. Translated, it gives CSVEVAGLWEKLFF.

The genes are TRBV2 and TRBJ2-5; tentatively, D is TRBD1 (5 bases). CDR3 length: 12 amino acids. Trimming stripped 6 bases from V and 7 bases from J, with 12 bases between. In germline, CDR1 is SNHLY, CDR2 FYNNEI. CDR3 region: CASRDTPGTQYF. For the CDR3, the DNA is TGTGCCAGCAGGGACACCCCGGGGACCCAGTACTTC.

The V and J genes are TRBV5-8 and TRBJ1-5; D perhaps matches TRBD1 (5 bases). The germline gives CDR1 SGHTS, CDR2 YDEGEE. The CDR3 runs to 14 residues. Deletions cut 0 bases from V and 9 bases from J, with 13 bases between. CDR3 sequence: CASSLGQPYGPQHF. The CDR3 bases are TGTGCCAGCAGCTTGGGACAGCCATATGGGCCCCAGCATTTT.